This T cell receptor beta chain was recovered during a study of identifying expanded T cells in peripheral blood. Here immunoSEQ multiplex PCR was the method, and the copy in TCRdb shows in-frame clones only, minus some. The table shows about 58,000 clones, with approximately 89% occurring only once. Collection occurred without any documented infections or immune events in donors. Germline V gene data show CDR1 as GTSNPN and CDR2 as SVGIG (reference sequence). V shed 5 bases and J shed 3 bases, with 17 bases lying between them. This CDR3 has 14 amino acids. This receptor was identified in a person aged 18 to 70 in good health. The specimen was blood. J is TRBJ2-7 and V is TRBV30; D may match TRBD1 or TRBD2 (5 bases each). The CDR3, as DNA: TGTGCCTGGCATCCAGGGCTTGGGGGCTACGAGCAGTACTTC. It specifies CAWHPGLGGYEQYF.